One and the same sample provided the 23 T cell receptor beta chains below, sequenced in a study of shared clonotypes between healthy human individuals. Sequenced by immunoSEQ multiplex PCR; TCRdb stores in-frame clones only, minus some. The sample has under 1,100,000 clones, around three quarters seen once. Sequencing input: memory CD4+ T cells from PBMCs. Stated subset: CD45RA-negative fraction. The receptors shown here come from a man between 18 and 29 years old in good health. Some clones in this sample may be carry-over from other donors' samples.

The chain uses TRBV5-6 and TRBJ1-2; D is undetermined. There are 14 residues in the CDR3. The germline gives CDR1 SGHDT, CDR2 YYEEEE. Trimming took off 4 bases at V and 0 bases at J, with 10 bases between the two ends. CDR3 sequence: CASSRWLANYGYTF. The CDR3 DNA reads TGTGCCAGCAGCCGGTGGTTAGCTAACTATGGCTACACCTTC.

This clone was detected once. The V call is TRBV4-3, the J call TRBJ2-1; 9 nucleotides agree with TRBD2. The CDR3 runs to 15 residues. The V gene end was trimmed by 3 bases and the J gene end by 5 bases; junction bases not matched to a gene: 5. Germline V gene sequence: CDR1 LGHNA, CDR2 YSLEER. The DNA of the CDR3 is TGCGCCAGCAGCCAGCAGACTAGCGGCGACAATGAGCAGTTCTTC. Translating it yields CASSQQTSGDNEQFF.

This chain joins TRBV5-1 and TRBJ2-2; D remains ambiguous. Deletions cut 4 bases from V and 4 bases from J, with 14 bases between. The germline gives CDR1 SGHRS, CDR2 YFSETQ. This CDR3 contains 15 residues. CDR3 DNA sequence: TGCGCCAGCAGCAAAGACCTCGGCAGCACCGGGGAGCTGTTTTTT. Protein product: CASSKDLGSTGELFF.

This clone was observed at least ten times. The chain carries TRBV19 and TRBJ2-1; D may be TRBD2 (5 bases). This CDR3 is 16 amino acids long. CDR1 is LNHDA, CDR2 SQIVND, per germline (reference sequence). Trimming cost V 5 bases and J 0 bases, with 14 bases left between them. CDR3 coding DNA: TGTGCCAGTAGTTCACGGGGATCCGCCTCCTACAATGAGCAGTTCTTC. The encoded protein is CASSSRGSASYNEQFF.

The chain recombines TRBV18 with TRBJ2-1; no clear D. There are 15 residues in the CDR3. CDR1 is KGHSH, CDR2 LQKENI, per germline. V lost 1 base to trimming and J lost 4 bases, with 11 bases between them. CDR3 region: CASSPLLGPYNEQFF. The CDR3 DNA sequence: TGTGCCAGCTCACCACTTCTAGGTCCGTACAATGAGCAGTTCTTC. Full variable domain (remainder filled in from reference TRBV18 and TRBJ2-1): NAGVMQNPRHLVRRRGQEARLRCSPMKGHSHVYWYRQLPEEGLKFMVYLQKENIIDESGMPKERFSAEFPKEGPSILRIQQVVRGDSAAYFCASSPLLGPYNEQFFGPGTRLTVL.

In this sample, this clone turned up a few times. The chain employs TRBV7-9 and TRBJ2-3; 9 bases are a match to TRBD1. In germline, CDR1 is SEHNR, CDR2 FQNEAQ (reference sequence). After removal of 5 bases from V and 4 bases from J, the junction contained 4 bases not matched to a gene. The CDR3 spans 14 residues. CDR3 bases: TGTGCCAGCAGCCGGACAGGGGCGTCAGATACGCAGTATTTT. It codes for CASSRTGASDTQYF.

A note on this clone: This may arise from a read error, as a much more abundant clone is one base away. V and J are TRBV28 and TRBJ1-1, with D perhaps matching TRBD1 (5 bases). The CDR3 consists of 12 residues. V gave up 6 bases and J gave up 1 base, with 6 bases separating them. CDR1 and CDR2 (germline): MDHEN, SYDVKM. The CDR3 loop is CASRGTNTEAFF. In nucleotides, the CDR3 is TGTGCCAGCAGGGGGACGAACACTGAAGCTTTCTTT.

As regards this clone: A much larger clone is a single base away; this may be a read error. Other DNA sequences in this sample translate to the same CDR3. V and J are TRBV5-1 and TRBJ2-2; D uncertain. The V and J ends lost 4 bases and 5 bases respectively, with 12 bases between them. Germline V lookup: CDR1 SGHRS, CDR2 YFSETQ. This CDR3 region has 14 residues. CDR3 amino acids: CASSQQLGTGELFF. The CDR3 bases are TGCGCCAGCAGCCAACAGTTGGGTACCGGGGAGCTGTTTTTT. The full variable domain, with the rest looked up from reference TRBV5-1 and TRBJ2-2, is KAGVTQTPRYLIKTRGQQVTLSCSPISGHRSVSWYQQTPGQGLQFLFEYFSETQRNKGNFPGRFSGRQFSNSRSEMNVSTLELGDSALYLCASSQQLGTGELFFGEGSRLTVL.

The J gene is TRBJ2-7, the V gene TRBV4-1; 11 nucleotides line up with TRBD2. Germline V gives CDR1 MGHRA, CDR2 YSYEKL. V dropped 4 bases and J dropped 2; count of bases not matched to a gene: 4. The CDR3 consists of 15 residues. CDR3 nucleotides: TGCGCCAGCAGCCCCCGACTAGCGGGACCCTACGAGCAGTACTTC. Protein: CASSPRLAGPYEQYF.

This chain links TRBV6-5 with TRBJ1-2; the D is unclear. V lost 7 bases, J lost 8 bases, and 11 bases lay in between. Germline lookup yields CDR1 MNHEY and CDR2 SVGAGI. The CDR3 sequence is 11 residues long. Written as DNA, the CDR3 is TGTGCCAGCACTGAAGGGTCAGGCTACACCTTC. It yields the protein CASTEGSGYTF.

The chain recombines TRBV5-1 with TRBJ1-1; 8 bases agree with TRBD1. The CDR3 contains 16 residues. Germline CDR1 and CDR2: SGHRS and YFSETQ. Trimming at V came to 0 bases and at J to 6 bases, leaving 10 bases not matched to a gene. CDR3 DNA sequence: TGCGCCAGCAGCTTGGATGGACAGGGTGGAATGGCTGAAGCTTTCTTT. Residues: CASSLDGQGGMAEAFF. The full variable domain, its missing parts supplied by reference TRBV5-1 and TRBJ1-1, is KAGVTQTPRYLIKTRGQQVTLSCSPISGHRSVSWYQQTPGQGLQFLFEYFSETQRNKGNFPGRFSGRQFSNSRSEMNVSTLELGDSALYLCASSLDGQGGMAEAFFGQGTRLTVV.

The sample holds a few counts of this clone. The J gene is TRBJ2-1, the V gene TRBV7-9; TRBD2 agrees at 10 bases. The V segment lost 4 bases and the J segment 2 bases; nucleotides outside the gene matches: 11. The CDR3 sequence is 18 residues long. The germline gives CDR1 SEHNR, CDR2 FQNEAQ (reference sequence). DNA of the CDR3: TGTGCCAGCAGCTACGGTAGCGGGAGGCCGCGCGCCTACAATGAGCAGTTCTTC. This encodes CASSYGSGRPRAYNEQFF.

The rearrangement uses TRBV7-3 and TRBJ2-5; 8 bases align to TRBD2. This CDR3 has 15 residues. With V trimmed by 0 bases and J by 4 bases, 4 bases remained unmatched. Germline V CDR1 and CDR2: SGHTA, FQGTGA. The CDR3 sequence is CASSLTALAGETQYF. In DNA form, the CDR3 reads TGTGCCAGCAGCTTAACAGCGCTAGCGGGAGAGACCCAGTACTTC.

The V call is TRBV7-3, the J call TRBJ2-1; 7 nucleotides match TRBD2. This CDR3 contains 15 residues. V lost 3 bases to trimming and J lost 4 bases; unmatched junction nucleotides: 6. The germline gives CDR1 SGHTA, CDR2 FQGTGA. CDR3 amino acids: CASSFSSGGYNEQFF. Here the CDR3 DNA reads TGTGCCAGCAGCTTCTCTAGCGGAGGATACAATGAGCAGTTCTTC.

The chain uses TRBV5-1 and TRBJ2-7; 9 bases are shared with TRBD1. V gave up 8 bases and J gave up 5 bases; unmatched junction bases: 11. In germline, CDR1 is SGHRS, CDR2 YFSETQ. The CDR3 has 14 amino acids. CDR3 coding DNA: TGCGCCAGTAGCGCCGGGACAGGGCTCCACGAGCAGTACTTC. Translated, it gives CASSAGTGLHEQYF. The full variable domain, in which reference TRBV5-1 and TRBJ2-7 provide the parts outside the CDR3, is KAGVTQTPRYLIKTRGQQVTLSCSPISGHRSVSWYQQTPGQGLQFLFEYFSETQRNKGNFPGRFSGRQFSNSRSEMNVSTLELGDSALYLCASSAGTGLHEQYFGPGTRLTVT.

This clone was picked up one time. V gene TRBV2 combines with J gene TRBJ1-2; no definite D call. The germline V gene encodes CDR1 SNHLY and CDR2 FYNNEI. V dropped 5 bases and J dropped 6 bases, with 16 bases sitting between them. The CDR3 is 14 residues long. In nucleotides, the CDR3 is TGTGCCAGCAGTCTTGTTAAGGGAAGCGATGGCTACACCTTC. It codes for CASSLVKGSDGYTF.

This clone was observed once. This chain uses TRBV7-2 with TRBJ2-3; the match to TRBD1 covers 8 bases. The CDR3 loop spans 16 amino acids. CDR1 and CDR2 from the germline V gene are SGHTA and FQGNSA. V dropped 5 bases and J dropped 5; count of bases not matched to a gene: 12. CDR3 in DNA: TGTGCCAGCAGCGGCGGGGCAGGGGGCTTTATAGATACGCAGTATTTT. It yields the protein CASSGGAGGFIDTQYF.

The CDR3 spells CASSLAQGLSEQFF. CDR3 DNA: TGTGCCAGCAGCTTAGCCCAGGGGTTGAGTGAGCAGTTCTTC. This chain joins TRBV7-2 and TRBJ2-1; possibly TRBD1 for D (6 bases). Trimming left V 0 bases short and J 9 bases short, with 12 bases between. Germline CDR1 reads SGHTA; CDR2 reads FQGNSA. The CDR3 is 14 residues long.

The chain uses TRBV29-1 and TRBJ1-2; D is possibly TRBD1 (5 bases). Looked up from germline, CDR1 is SQVTM and CDR2 is ANQGSEA. The CDR3 runs to 12 residues. Trimming cost V 7 bases and J 8 bases, with 17 bases left between them. The CDR3 spells CSADRRVGGYTF. DNA for the CDR3: TGCAGCGCAGACAGAAGGGTTGGCGGCTACACCTTC.

This clone was observed once. This chain joins TRBV6-4 and TRBJ1-3; D call uncertain. Per the germline V gene, CDR1 is MRHNA and CDR2 is SNTAGT. The CDR3 extends over 17 amino acids. V was shortened by 0 bases and J by 0 bases, with 12 bases between the two germline ends. The CDR3 here is CASSDSIQRHSGNTIYF. CDR3 sequence (DNA): TGTGCCAGCAGTGACTCTATACAGCGCCACTCTGGAAACACCATATATTTT.

This chain connects TRBV15 to TRBJ2-3; the D is unclear. CDR1 and CDR2 (germline): LNHNV, YYDKDF (reference sequence). V lost 3 bases to trimming and J lost 2 bases, with 9 bases between them. The CDR3 length is 14 residues. The CDR3 sequence is CATSSGPSTDTQYF. The CDR3 DNA sequence: TGTGCCACCAGCAGTGGACCGTCCACAGATACGCAGTATTTT.

This chain links TRBV4-2 with TRBJ2-3, with D unclear. The CDR3 spans 14 residues. The germline CDR1 and CDR2 sequences are LGHNA and YNFKEQ. V lost 1 base, J lost 6 bases, and 11 bases lay in between. The CDR3 loop is CASSQGDALDTQYF. The CDR3 DNA reads as TGTGCCAGCAGCCAAGGTGACGCTTTGGATACGCAGTATTTT.

This sequence joins TRBV7-2 and TRBJ2-1; D is unresolved. The germline V gene has CDR1 SGHTA and CDR2 FQGNSA. V was cut by 1 base and J by 3 bases, with 10 bases left in between. This CDR3 has 15 amino acids. CDR3 DNA: TGTGCCAGCAGCTTAGATAGGGCAGTCTACAATGAGCAGTTCTTC. This translates into CASSLDRAVYNEQFF.